Listed here is a single T cell receptor beta chain. The junction had 10 bases not matched to a gene; V was cut back by 5 bases and J by 0 bases. The CDR3 consists of 17 residues. The germline CDR1 and CDR2 sequences are SGHVS and FNYEAQ. The data stem from a study of blood T cell repertoires in COVID-19. Profiling relied on immunoSEQ multiplex PCR, and the TCRdb table lists in-frame clones only, not all of them. The sample contains some 670,000 clones, approximately 90% of which appear only once. The gene calls are TRBV7-6 and TRBJ2-1; 7 nucleotides align to TRBD1. The specimen sequenced was peripheral blood. This TCR was recovered from a woman aged 18-29 years with acute or convalescent COVID-19. CDR3 residues: CASSPRTGDSSYNEQFF. CDR3 DNA: TGTGCCAGCAGCCCCAGGACCGGGGACAGCTCCTACAATGAGCAGTTCTTC.